The rows below give T cell receptor beta chains drawn from one sample of a study of blood T cell repertoires in COVID-19. Profiling relied on immunoSEQ multiplex PCR, and the TCRdb table lists in-frame clones only, not all of them. The sample carries 300,000 to 400,000 clones, roughly nine tenths recorded once. Sample: PBMCs or T cells enriched from blood (not recorded which). These receptor sequences come from a man between 60 and 75 years old who had recovered from COVID-19. CDR3s include the opening cysteine and the closing phenylalanine or tryptophan. The D gene is left open where the match is weak. Size is stated for part of the rows, as once, few or many counts, or as a class when the clone is expanded.

15	TRBV5-4	TRBJ1-2	NA	once	CASSHLLGDRTGYTF	TGTGCCAGCAGCCATCTCTTGGGCGATCGTACGGGCTACACCTTC
13	TRBV6-5	TRBJ2-5	NA	NA	CASTKNREETQYF	TGTGCCAGCACCAAGAACAGGGAGGAGACCCAGTACTTC
14	TRBV19	TRBJ1-3	TRBD1	NA	CASRTDRAGNTIYF	TGTGCCAGTAGGACCGACAGGGCTGGAAACACCATATATTTT
16	TRBV7-9	TRBJ2-2	TRBD1	few	CASSSPGQRGTGELFF	TGTGCCAGCAGCTCGCCGGGACAGCGAGGCACCGGGGAGCTGTTTTTT
16	TRBV5-1	TRBJ2-1	NA	NA	CASSLDQGSSYNEQFF	TGCGCCAGCAGCTTGGATCAGGGGAGCTCCTACAATGAGCAGTTCTTC
14	TRBV6-4	TRBJ1-2	NA	many	CASSPEAGSYGYTF	TGTGCCAGCAGCCCAGAGGCGGGGAGCTATGGCTACACCTTC
16	TRBV29-1	TRBJ2-3	TRBD2	NA	CSVVGGTSGNTDTQYF	TGCAGCGTTGTCGGCGGGACTAGCGGTAACACAGATACGCAGTATTTT
15	TRBV29-1	TRBJ1-2	TRBD1	NA	CSVRIGTGTNYGYTF	TGCAGCGTTCGAATCGGGACAGGGACTAACTATGGCTACACCTTC
15	TRBV19	TRBJ1-2	TRBD1	NA	CASSIATGGGYGYTF	TGTGCCAGTAGTATAGCGACAGGGGGAGGCTATGGCTACACCTTC
14	TRBV7-2	TRBJ2-7	NA	NA	CASSSGDLGSEQYF	TGTGCCAGCAGCTCAGGGGACCTAGGGTCCGAGCAGTACTTC
14	TRBV4-2	TRBJ1-2	NA	NA	CASSQDRGGYGYTF	TGTGCCAGCAGCCAAGATAGGGGGGGCTATGGCTACACCTTC
15	TRBV24-1	TRBJ2-5	NA	NA	CATSDFQGKWETQYF	TGTGCCACCAGTGATTTTCAGGGTAAATGGGAGACCCAGTACTTC
16	TRBV19	TRBJ1-5	NA	NA	CASSSGQSRGNQPQHF	TGTGCCAGTAGTTCTGGACAATCTCGGGGCAATCAGCCCCAGCATTTT
16	TRBV5-1	TRBJ2-3	NA	NA	CATQLSGTAQGDTQYF	TGCGCCACACAACTATCAGGAACCGCTCAGGGAGATACGCAGTATTTT
13	TRBV27	TRBJ1-1	NA	NA	CASSRRENTEAFF	TGTGCCAGCAGTCGGCGGGAGAACACTGAAGCTTTCTTT
13	TRBV29-1	TRBJ2-7	TRBD1	NA	CSVVGTGEYEQYF	TGCAGCGTTGTAGGGACAGGGGAATACGAGCAGTACTTC
15	TRBV7-6	TRBJ1-1	NA	NA	CASSLGRQRNTEAFF	TGTGCCAGCAGCTTAGGTAGGCAGCGGAACACTGAAGCTTTCTTT
16	TRBV13	TRBJ2-1	TRBD1	once	CASSPPGQGTYNEQFF	TGTGCCAGCAGCCCCCCCGGACAGGGGACCTACAATGAGCAGTTCTTC
12	TRBV12-3/TRBV12-4	TRBJ1-5	NA	NA	CASSLSSQPQHF	TGTGCCAGCAGTTTATCCTCGCAGCCCCAGCATTTT
13	TRBV30	TRBJ1-2	NA	NA	CALPRGGPYGYTF	TGTGCCTTACCAAGAGGGGGTCCCTATGGCTACACCTTC
18	TRBV14	TRBJ2-4	NA	few	CASSRQATGGRFQSIQYF	TGTGCCAGCAGCCGCCAAGCCACGGGGGGCAGGTTTCAGAGCATTCAGTACTTC
14	TRBV7-2	TRBJ1-4	TRBD1	NA	CASSLPRTGEKLFF	TGTGCCAGCAGCCTACCGAGGACAGGTGAAAAACTGTTTTTT
11	TRBV12-3/TRBV12-4	TRBJ2-1	NA	once	CASSGAGEQFF	TGTGCCAGCAGTGGAGCCGGTGAGCAGTTCTTC
14	TRBV25-1	TRBJ1-5	TRBD1	NA	CASSQTGFNQPQHF	TGTGCCAGCAGCCAGACAGGGTTCAATCAGCCCCAGCATTTT
15	TRBV11-2	TRBJ2-1	TRBD1	NA	CASSLARQGALEQFF	TGTGCCAGCAGCTTAGCCAGACAGGGGGCTCTTGAGCAGTTCTTC
14	TRBV7-2	TRBJ1-5	NA	NA	CASSPLTGNQPQHF	TGTGCCAGCAGCCCTCTCACGGGTAATCAGCCCCAGCATTTT
11	TRBV6-5	TRBJ2-7	NA	NA	CASSNPGFVSF	TGTGCCAGCAGTAACCCAGGGTTTGTCTCTTTC
16	TRBV11-2	TRBJ2-1	TRBD2	NA	CASSLVGGLLRNEQFF	TGTGCCAGCAGCTTAGTGGGGGGGTTGTTGCGCAATGAGCAGTTCTTC
15	TRBV20-1	TRBJ2-7	NA	NA	CSASAIREHSYEQYF	TGCAGTGCTAGTGCGATCCGGGAACACTCCTACGAGCAGTACTTC
14	TRBV7-8	TRBJ1-6	NA	NA	CASSPGQFNSPLHF	TGTGCCAGCAGCCCCGGACAGTTCAATTCACCCCTCCACTTT
13	TRBV11-2	TRBJ2-1	NA	NA	CASTDWGEYEQFF	TGTGCCAGCACCGACTGGGGAGAATATGAGCAGTTCTTC
16	TRBV30	TRBJ2-3	NA	once	CAWSVRSTSSTDTQYF	TGTGCCTGGAGCGTTCGTTCGACTAGTAGCACAGATACGCAGTATTTT
13	TRBV4-2	TRBJ1-2	NA	NA	CASSQGGAYGYTF	TGTGCCAGCAGCCAGGGGGGAGCCTATGGCTACACCTTC
16	TRBV15	TRBJ2-4	NA	NA	CATSPDINTGFNIQYF	TGTGCCACCAGCCCAGATATAAACACCGGGTTTAACATTCAGTACTTC
16	TRBV7-8	TRBJ2-1	TRBD2	NA	CASSLAHASGRNEQFF	TGTGCCAGCAGCTTAGCCCACGCTAGCGGGAGAAATGAGCAGTTCTTC
15	TRBV6-5	TRBJ1-6	TRBD1	NA	CASQPPRGLNSPLHF	TGTGCCAGTCAACCTCCGAGGGGGCTTAATTCACCCCTCCACTTT
13	TRBV6-5	TRBJ2-7	NA	NA	CASSKTGRTEQYF	TGTGCCAGCAGCAAAACAGGGCGGACCGAGCAGTACTTC
15	TRBV5-4	TRBJ2-7	TRBD1	NA	CASSQGTGSLYEQYF	TGTGCCAGCAGCCAAGGGACAGGTAGTCTCTACGAGCAGTACTTC
17	TRBV10-3	TRBJ2-2	NA	once	CPRNPGVGTASIGELFF	TGTCCTAGAAACCCAGGGGTGGGTACGGCCTCCATCGGGGAGCTGTTTTTT
13	TRBV6-5	TRBJ1-2	NA	NA	CASTLGGADGYTF	TGTGCCAGCACCTTGGGGGGGGCAGATGGCTACACCTTC
16	TRBV3-1/TRBV3-2	TRBJ2-3	TRBD1	NA	CASSPTGGGGLDTQYF	TGTGCCAGCAGCCCAACAGGGGGCGGGGGTCTGGATACGCAGTATTTT
14	TRBV5-5	TRBJ2-5	NA	NA	CASKSTQGGETQYF	TGTGCCAGCAAGAGCACCCAGGGAGGAGAGACCCAGTACTTC
15	TRBV18	TRBJ1-3	TRBD1	NA	CASSRDRVSGNTIYF	TGTGCCAGCTCACGAGACAGGGTCTCTGGAAACACCATATATTTT
16	TRBV28	TRBJ1-2	NA	NA	CASSFLQGFFVSGYTF	TGTGCCAGCAGTTTTTTACAGGGATTTTTTGTAAGTGGCTACACCTTC
16	TRBV27	TRBJ1-5	TRBD1	NA	CASSSGQRYSNQPQHF	TGTGCCAGCAGTTCGGGACAGCGATATAGCAATCAGCCCCAGCATTTT
19	TRBV7-8	TRBJ1-4	NA	NA	CASSLGWEVTLATNEKLFF	TGTGCCAGCAGCTTAGGATGGGAGGTAACCCTCGCAACTAATGAAAAACTGTTTTTT
14	TRBV5-6	TRBJ1-2	NA	NA	CASSLRAGDYGYTF	TGTGCCAGCAGCTTGCGGGCAGGGGACTATGGCTACACCTTC
15	TRBV5-8	TRBJ1-5	NA	NA	CASSLQGYSNQPQHF	TGTGCCAGCAGCTTACAGGGTTATAGCAATCAGCCCCAGCATTTT
14	TRBV3-1/TRBV3-2	TRBJ1-1	NA	NA	CASSQTWGETEAFF	TGTGCCAGCAGCCAAACTTGGGGGGAGACTGAAGCTTTCTTT
18	TRBV4-1	TRBJ1-5	TRBD1	NA	CASSQDYVNIRGREPQHF	TGCGCCAGCAGCCAAGATTACGTCAACATTAGGGGGCGAGAGCCCCAGCATTTT
14	TRBV5-6	TRBJ2-5	NA	NA	CASSLGTGRETQYF	TGTGCCAGCAGCTTAGGGACTGGGAGGGAGACCCAGTACTTC
12	TRBV6-5	TRBJ1-2	TRBD1	NA	CASSYTGVGYTF	TGTGCCAGCAGTTACACAGGGGTTGGCTACACCTTC
17	TRBV27	TRBJ1-2	NA	NA	CASTGREEGGTNYGYTF	TGTGCCAGCACTGGTCGGGAGGAGGGGGGAACTAACTATGGCTACACCTTC